Given below is one T cell receptor beta chain in context. Its antigen is still unknown. Nothing much larger sits one base from this clone, and base qualities are not available. RNA was extracted using the RNeasy kit, and about 0.45 to 1 ug of the RNA was reverse transcribed with random hexamers. The immunoSEQ multiplex PCR assay, covering 54 Vbeta and 13 Jbeta segments, was used to amplify TCR beta CDR3 regions. PCR amplification bias was corrected by using a synthetic template baseline for primer optimization and computational correction. Concerning the study's data processing: Reads were annotated to V, D and J genes per IMGT and analyzed with immunoSEQ Analyzer, keeping only productive sequences. Clonality was calculated as one minus the Shannon entropy normalized by log2 of the number of productive unique sequences. Public and private clones were assessed among the 100 most prevalent clones of each patient and control. A clone was defined as Susac-specific if it was absent from the healthy and MS cohorts, from 1052 published viral clones and from other ImmuneACCESS disease sequences. Starting from the raw public reads, TCRdb applied fastp trimming at Q25, assembled clones with MiXCR and retained in-frame beta chains. Every entry covers one CDR3 protein and lists the most common genes and DNA from its rows. It is TCRdb's table, rather than the study itself, that gives the V and J calls and clone size. Present in this sample are some 180,000 distinct CDR3 sequences, around 94% of which were seen just once. The ten largest make up more than 0.08% of the sample.

High-throughput TCR beta sequencing profiled peripheral blood CD8+ and CD4+ T cells from healthy donors, Susac syndrome patients and multiple sclerosis patients. Susac syndrome patients met recently defined diagnostic criteria for definite or probable disease. CD8+ TEMRA cells were enriched by FACS, while bulk CD8+ and CD4+ T cells were purified by magnetic negative isolation. Blood was drawn into EDTA tubes, processed within 24 hours, and PBMCs were isolated by density gradient centrifugation. PBMCs destined for TCR sequencing were cryopreserved in liquid nitrogen and later thawed in a 37 °C water bath. Purity of sorted or isolated CD4+, CD8+ and CD8+ TEMRA cells was at least 90%. The sample belongs to a study of CD8 T cells in Susac syndrome (dated by TCRdb to between 2018 and 2021). Background on the whole study: Of the Susac syndrome patients who were sequenced, eight were in clinical remission while six had clinically active disease. At blood withdrawal, Susac syndrome patients were therapy-naive, treated with corticosteroids (with IVIg additionally given to some), or treated with IVIg alone. Repertoire sequencing was used to test whether CD8+ T cell activation and differentiation in Susac syndrome was antigen driven.

Broader findings and caveats from the paper: In patients with Susac syndrome, the CD4+ T cell repertoire showed no detectable clonal expansion. The study acknowledged that relatively few individuals were included in the TCR sequencing and HLA analysis.

Counted from cysteine to phenylalanine, this CDR3 has 14 amino acids. CDR3 DNA is the only sequence kept; it has 42 bases, read in frame from the first base. V is cut by 3 bases and J by 6 bases, and the space between the germline ends is 15 bases. What was sequenced was CD4+ T cells from PBMCs. The TCR originated in a human donor with Susac syndrome. Recombination connected TRBV12-3 or TRBV12-4 to TRBJ2-7; the D gene is perhaps TRBD1, on 6 matching bases. The DNA sequence follows: TGTGCCAGCAGTTTCAGCAGGGGAAGCGGCGAGCAGTACTTC. It translates to CASSFSRGSGEQYF.